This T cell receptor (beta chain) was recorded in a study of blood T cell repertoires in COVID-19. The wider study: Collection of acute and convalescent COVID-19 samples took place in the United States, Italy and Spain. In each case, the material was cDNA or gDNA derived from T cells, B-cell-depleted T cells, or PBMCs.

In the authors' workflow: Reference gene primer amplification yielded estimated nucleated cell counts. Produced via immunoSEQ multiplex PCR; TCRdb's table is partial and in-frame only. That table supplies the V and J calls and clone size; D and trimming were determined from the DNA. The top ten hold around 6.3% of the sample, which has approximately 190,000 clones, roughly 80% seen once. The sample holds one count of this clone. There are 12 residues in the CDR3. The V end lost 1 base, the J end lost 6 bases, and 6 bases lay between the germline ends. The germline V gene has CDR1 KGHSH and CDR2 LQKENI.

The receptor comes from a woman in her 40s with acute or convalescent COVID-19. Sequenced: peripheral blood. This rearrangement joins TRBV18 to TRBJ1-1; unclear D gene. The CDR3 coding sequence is TGTGCCAGCTCACCACGTCTCTCTGAAGCTTTCTTT. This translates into CASSPRLSEAFF. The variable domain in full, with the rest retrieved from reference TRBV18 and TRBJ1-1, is NAGVMQNPRHLVRRRGQEARLRCSPMKGHSHVYWYRQLPEEGLKFMVYLQKENIIDESGMPKERFSAEFPKEGPSILRIQQVVRGDSAAYFCASSPRLSEAFFGQGTRLTVV.